This T cell receptor (beta chain) was captured in a study of vaccination and CD4 T cells after COVID-19. Concerning this clonotype itself: The antigen is not known.

Specified time point: late sampling 161 to 241 days after vaccination in three convalescent patients. Treatment of the sample: approximately nine-day PBMC culture with coronavirus spike peptide pools or control peptides (ViraFEST assay). The Oncomine TCR Beta short-read assay was applied to DNA of cultured CD4+ T cells. TCRdb reanalysed the PCR reads using MiXCR and keeps one entry per CDR3 protein. Of roughly 23,000 distinct CDR3 sequences listed, roughly two fifths are singletons. Per germline, CDR1 SGHTA and CDR2 FQGNSA. This CDR3 spans 15 amino acids. Trimming took off 0 bases at V and 0 bases at J, with 9 bases between the two ends.

The sample consisted of CD4+ T cells from blood, cultured in vitro, taken about 7 months after SARS-CoV-2 vaccination. This TCR was sampled from a human donor who had recovered from COVID-19. V usage is TRBV7-2 and J usage is TRBJ2-7; D is possibly TRBD2 (6 bases). DNA for the CDR3: TGTGCCAGCAGCTTAGCGGGAGGACCCTCCTACGAGCAGTACTTC. Translating it yields CASSLAGGPSYEQYF.